Listed here are 15 T cell receptor beta chains from one sample, sequenced in a study of blood T cell repertoires in COVID-19. Some clones are missing from TCRdb's copy, which holds only in-frame ones; the method was immunoSEQ multiplex PCR. The sample includes approximately 94,000 clones, around 90% of them seen just once. Input material: peripheral blood. These receptors were obtained from a woman aged 50 to 60 in a cohort sampled during active COVID-19.

This rearrangement joins TRBV7-9 to TRBJ2-5; D gene ambiguous. Trimming left V 4 bases short and J 2 bases short, with 8 bases between. The CDR3 loop spans 13 amino acids. Per germline, CDR1 SEHNR and CDR2 FQNEAQ (reference sequence). In nucleotides, the CDR3 is TGTGCCAGCAGCTCCGCGAGGCAAGAGACCCAGTACTTC. Amino acids: CASSSARQETQYF.

V gene TRBV24-1 combines with J gene TRBJ2-7; 7 positions match TRBD1. With V trimmed by 3 bases and J by 2 bases, 6 bases remained unmatched. Per the germline V gene, CDR1 is KGHDR and CDR2 is SFDVKD. The CDR3 extends over 15 amino acids. CDR3 protein: CATSDPQGETYEQYF. As DNA, the CDR3 is TGTGCCACCAGTGATCCCCAGGGGGAAACCTACGAGCAGTACTTC.

The chain uses TRBV6-5 and TRBJ1-1; 7 bases are shared with TRBD1. The CDR3 extends over 12 amino acids. Trimming at V came to 6 bases and at J to 4 bases, leaving 2 bases not matched to a gene. Germline V gene sequence: CDR1 MNHEY, CDR2 SVGAGI. CDR3 region: CASRNRGTEAFF. In nucleotides, the CDR3 is TGTGCCAGCAGAAACAGGGGCACTGAAGCTTTCTTT.

The rearrangement joins TRBV24-1 to TRBJ2-7; maybe TRBD2 (6 bases). Germline CDR1 and CDR2: KGHDR and SFDVKD. V lost 4 bases and J lost 6, with 15 bases in between. The CDR3 contains 14 residues. In nucleotides, the CDR3 is TGTGCCACCAGTGACCCGACTAGTTCACTCGAGCAGTACTTC. Amino acid sequence: CATSDPTSSLEQYF.

V usage is TRBV28 and J usage is TRBJ1-2; 8 bases align to TRBD1. Germline V gene lookup returns CDR1 MDHEN and CDR2 SYDVKM. The CDR3 runs to 14 residues. Trimming cost V 6 bases and J 8 bases; bases outside gene matches: 11. The DNA for the CDR3 is TGTGCCAGCAGAAACGCAGGGGGCGCGAGGGGCTACACCTTC. Amino acids: CASRNAGGARGYTF.

The rearrangement joins TRBV5-1 to TRBJ2-7, with D maybe TRBD2 (6 bases). V lost 4 bases, J lost 7 bases, and 24 bases lay in between. This CDR3 has 16 amino acids. Per germline, CDR1 SGHRS and CDR2 YFSETQ. CDR3 sequence: CASSPGGTSLGEEQYF. In DNA form, the CDR3 reads TGCGCCAGCAGCCCGGGCGGGACGTCCTTAGGCGAGGAGCAGTACTTC.

V is TRBV5-5 and J is TRBJ2-5, with TRBD2 identical over 7 bases. V shed 5 bases and J 7 bases; nucleotides not matched to a gene: 11. The germline CDR1 and CDR2 sequences are SGHKS and YYEKEE (reference sequence). The CDR3 extends over 14 amino acids. CDR3 protein: CASSPRAERGTQYF. In DNA, the CDR3 is TGTGCCAGCAGTCCACGTGCCGAGCGGGGGACCCAGTACTTC.

The J gene is TRBJ2-1, the V gene TRBV4-1, with TRBD2 matching 7 bases. The CDR3 length is 18 residues. V lost 0 bases to trimming and J lost 2 bases; unmatched junction nucleotides: 10. The germline V gene encodes CDR1 MGHRA and CDR2 YSYEKL. The CDR3: CASSQDGTAGVTYNEQFF. In DNA form, the CDR3 reads TGCGCCAGCAGCCAAGACGGGACGGCGGGAGTAACCTACAATGAGCAGTTCTTC.

This chain joins TRBV27 and TRBJ2-7; tentative D call: TRBD1 (5 bases). Germline CDR1 and CDR2: MNHEY and SMNVEV (reference sequence). The CDR3 runs to 15 residues. V dropped 5 bases and J dropped 4 bases, with 18 bases sitting between them. CDR3 region: CASSPLKGLLYEQYF. The CDR3 DNA sequence: TGTGCCAGCAGTCCCTTGAAGGGGCTATTGTACGAGCAGTACTTC.

V usage is TRBV25-1 and J usage is TRBJ2-7, with 11 bases lining up with TRBD2. Germline V gene data show CDR1 as MGHDK and CDR2 as SYGVNS. This CDR3 has 16 residues. V lost 5 bases to trimming and J lost 0 bases; unmatched junction nucleotides: 6. In DNA form, the CDR3 reads TGTGCCAGCAGTCTACTAGCGGGAGATTCCTCCTACGAGCAGTACTTC. Its protein product is CASSLLAGDSSYEQYF.

The chain has TRBV18 and TRBJ1-2; the D gene is possibly TRBD1 (5 bases). Germline V gene data show CDR1 as KGHSH and CDR2 as LQKENI. The CDR3 covers 16 residues. V lost 2 bases and J lost 7, with 20 bases in between. The CDR3 region is CASSPNLSGFVGGYTF. The CDR3 bases are TGTGCCAGCTCACCAAACCTATCAGGGTTTGTGGGTGGCTACACCTTC.

The V gene is TRBV6-5, the J gene TRBJ1-4; D perhaps matches TRBD1 (6 bases). Germline V gene lookup returns CDR1 MNHEY and CDR2 SVGAGI. The CDR3 is made up of 15 amino acids. Between the trimmed V and J ends, which lost 7 bases and 8 bases, there was a span of 20 bases. The CDR3 nucleotides are TGTGCCAGCATCGAGGGGGTCTGGGAAGGAGAAAAACTGTTTTTT. Its protein product is CASIEGVWEGEKLFF.

The chain carries TRBV2 and TRBJ2-2; a possible D gene is TRBD2 (6 bases). The CDR3 length is 14 residues. Germline values: CDR1 SNHLY, CDR2 FYNNEI. The V end was cut by 5 bases, the J end by 5 bases, with 12 bases between. DNA of the CDR3: TGTGCCAGCAGTACCGGGAGTTTAACCGGGGAGCTGTTTTTT. Its protein is CASSTGSLTGELFF.

The chain carries TRBV18 and TRBJ2-7, with a tentative D call TRBD1 (6 bases). CDR3 size: 14 residues. CDR1 is KGHSH and CDR2 is LQKENI in the germline V gene. V dropped 6 bases and J dropped 0 bases, with 12 bases sitting between them. CDR3 DNA sequence: TGTGCCAGCTCCCGGACAGAATCCTCCTACGAGCAGTACTTC. It translates to CASSRTESSYEQYF.

The chain joins TRBV24-1 to TRBJ2-3, with 8 bases lining up with TRBD1. The V gene end was trimmed by 8 bases and the J gene end by 7 bases; junction bases not matched to a gene: 10. The CDR3 sequence is 14 residues long. Germline loops: CDR1 KGHDR, CDR2 SFDVKD. The CDR3 is CATKGDRSDNTQYF. In nucleotides, the CDR3 is TGTGCCACCAAGGGGGACAGGAGCGATAATACGCAGTATTTT.